This entry lists 27 T cell receptor beta chains sequenced from one sample in a study of vaccination effects on CD4 cells after COVID-19. Produced via immunoSEQ multiplex PCR; TCRdb's table is partial and in-frame only. This sample has about 33,000 clones, with approximately 78% found just once. Antigen-specific CD4+ T cell clonotypes were called by their expansion after viral peptide-pool culture in ViraFEST. An approximately ten-day culture period preceded the isolation of CD4+ T cells. Two-dose vaccination with either BNT162b2 or mRNA-1273 was given to the participants. These receptors lack a known antigen. The input for sequencing was CD4+ T cells from PBMCs cultured with HCoV-NL63 spike peptides, taken after COVID-19 vaccination. The receptors shown here come from a human donor who received a COVID-19 vaccine. Some clones in this sample may be carry-over from other donors' samples.

This clone was counted once. The chain combines TRBV19 with TRBJ1-4, with TRBD1 matching over 10 bases. Germline V gene lookup returns CDR1 LNHDA and CDR2 SQIVND (reference sequence). The CDR3 is 17 residues long. J lost 8 bases, V lost 7 bases, and 16 bases had no gene match. In DNA form, the CDR3 reads TGTGCCAGTACGGCTGGGGACAGGGGATTATCCGGCGAAAAACTGTTTTTT. It codes for CASTAGDRGLSGEKLFF.

The V gene is TRBV4-1, the J gene TRBJ1-6; TRBD1 might be the D (6 bases). There are 18 residues in the CDR3. Germline CDR1 reads MGHRA; CDR2 reads YSYEKL. V was clipped by 1 base and J by 0 bases, with 13 bases between them. Written as DNA, the CDR3 is TGCGCCAGCAGCCAAGCGGGACACCTCTTCTCCTATAATTCACCCCTCCACTTT. Protein sequence: CASSQAGHLFSYNSPLHF.

Here the CDR3 DNA reads TGCGCCAGCAGCTACCCAGGGTCCGGGGCAGATACGCAGTATTTT. This translates into CASSYPGSGADTQYF. The chain employs TRBV10-2 and TRBJ2-3; the D gene could be TRBD1 or TRBD2 (5 bases each). Trimming removed 6 bases at V and 4 bases at J, with 17 bases between. CDR3 length: 15 residues. Germline CDR1 WSHSY, CDR2 SAAADI.

The rearrangement links TRBV5-1 to TRBJ2-1; TRBD2 agrees at 8 bases. Per the germline V gene, CDR1 is SGHRS and CDR2 is YFSETQ. The CDR3 covers 14 residues. Trimming at V came to 6 bases and at J to 3 bases, leaving 5 bases not matched to a gene. The CDR3 spells CASTSGGDYNEQFF. The CDR3 DNA reads TGCGCCAGCACGAGCGGGGGTGACTACAATGAGCAGTTCTTC.

The chain carries TRBV14 and TRBJ2-1, with a possible D match to TRBD1 (5 bases). Germline assignment: CDR1 SGHDN and CDR2 FVKESK. V shed 0 bases and J shed 2 bases, with 8 bases lying between them. The CDR3 runs 15 residues. CDR3 loop: CASSQDRATYNEQFF. CDR3 coding DNA: TGTGCCAGCAGCCAAGACAGGGCCACCTACAATGAGCAGTTCTTC.

This chain's CDR3 is CATSDPNGTPVNIQYF. The CDR3 DNA sequence: TGTGCCACCAGTGATCCGAATGGGACACCCGTGAACATTCAGTACTTC. This rearrangement joins TRBV24-1 to TRBJ2-4, with D possibly matching TRBD1 (6 bases). This CDR3 has 16 residues. Germline V gene data show CDR1 as KGHDR and CDR2 as SFDVKD. V lost 3 bases and J 7 bases, leaving 18 bases between the germline ends.

This clone has just a few counts. The rearrangement uses TRBV2 and TRBJ2-7; D gene uncertain. The V gene's germline CDR1 is SNHLY and CDR2 FYNNEI. The CDR3 runs to 10 residues. Between the trimmed V and J ends, which lost 6 bases and 3 bases, there was a span of 3 bases. The CDR3 region is CASRFYEQYV. Written as DNA, the CDR3 is TGTGCCAGCAGATTCTACGAGCAGTACGTC.

V is TRBV7-8 and J is TRBJ1-5; TRBD1 matches at 7 bases. Germline V gene sequence: CDR1 SGHVS, CDR2 FQNEAQ. V dropped 7 bases and J dropped 2; count of bases not matched to a gene: 2. The CDR3 extends over 13 amino acids. The CDR3 DNA sequence: TGTGCCAGCACCGACAGGGGCAATCAGCCCCAGCATTTT. This gives the protein CASTDRGNQPQHF.

The V gene is TRBV6-5, the J gene TRBJ1-1, with a weak D call TRBD1 (5 bases). CDR3 length: 14 residues. The germline V gene encodes CDR1 MNHEY and CDR2 SVGAGI. V lost 7 bases and J lost 3, with 15 bases in between. In DNA, the CDR3 is TGTGCCAGCACCCCTTCGGGGGGGGACACTGAAGCTTTCTTT. It specifies CASTPSGGDTEAFF.

This chain connects TRBV5-1 to TRBJ1-2; no reliable D call. Germline V gene sequence: CDR1 SGHRS, CDR2 YFSETQ. This CDR3 is built from 15 residues. The germline V and J ends were trimmed by 0 bases and 0 bases, with 9 bases remaining between them. Here the CDR3 DNA reads TGCGCCAGCAGCTTGGAACCGAAGTCTAACTATGGCTACACCTTC. Protein: CASSLEPKSNYGYTF.

The chain employs TRBV6-6 and TRBJ2-5; the D is unclear. Per the germline V gene, CDR1 is MNHNY and CDR2 is SVGAGI (reference sequence). The CDR3 is 12 amino acids. V was cut by 5 bases and J by 4 bases, with 8 bases left in between. CDR3 in DNA: TGTGCCAGCAGTACTTCCCGAGAGACCCAGTACTTC. Encoded protein: CASSTSRETQYF.

The chain carries TRBV5-5 and TRBJ1-4; D gene uncertain. V lost 2 bases, J lost 6 bases, and 11 bases lay in between. The CDR3 spans 14 residues. Germline values: CDR1 SGHKS, CDR2 YYEKEE (reference sequence). Here the CDR3 reads CASSFISGYEKLFF. CDR3 DNA sequence: TGTGCCAGCAGCTTTATTTCGGGGTATGAAAAACTGTTTTTT.

The chain has TRBV5-1 and TRBJ2-3; TRBD1 matches at 11 bases. With V trimmed by 0 bases and J by 4 bases, 7 bases remained unmatched. The germline V gene encodes CDR1 SGHRS and CDR2 YFSETQ. This CDR3 has 17 amino acids. The CDR3 region is CASSLVGGQGASDTQYF. CDR3 bases: TGCGCCAGCAGCTTGGTTGGCGGACAGGGGGCATCAGATACGCAGTATTTT.

This clone was picked up one time. V gene TRBV7-2 combines with J gene TRBJ1-2, with a weak D call TRBD1 (5 bases). From germline, CDR1 is SGHTA and CDR2 FQGNSA. This CDR3 has 16 residues. Between the trimmed V and J ends, which lost 5 bases and 3 bases, there was a span of 19 bases. CDR3 bases: TGTGCCAGCAGCCTACGATCCTTCGGGGGGGACTATGGCTACACCTTC. Protein sequence: CASSLRSFGGDYGYTF. Full variable domain (rest looked up from reference TRBV7-2 and TRBJ1-2): GAGVSQSPSNKVTEKGKDVELRCDPISGHTALYWYRQSLGQGLEFLIYFQGNSAPDKSGLPSDRFSAERTGGSVSTLTIQRTQQEDSAVYLCASSLRSFGGDYGYTFGSGTRLTVV.

The V gene is TRBV5-4, the J gene TRBJ1-1, with D uncertain. The CDR3 is made up of 15 amino acids. V was shortened by 1 base and J by 3 bases, with 13 bases between the two germline ends. Germline-derived CDR1 and CDR2 are SGHNT and YYREEE (reference sequence). The DNA for the CDR3 is TGTGCCAGCAGCTTGATTGGTCTCGGGCACACTGAAGCTTTCTTT. Its protein product is CASSLIGLGHTEAFF.

This chain uses TRBV4-3 with TRBJ2-3, with 7 bases identical to TRBD2. The CDR3 sequence is 17 residues long. The V gene's germline CDR1 is LGHNA and CDR2 YSLEER. Trimming took 2 bases from V and 2 from J; bases not matched to a gene: 10. The CDR3 DNA reads as TGCGCCAGCAGCCAAAGGTATCGCGGGGGTATCACAGATACGCAGTATTTT. It yields the protein CASSQRYRGGITDTQYF.

The genes are TRBV15 and TRBJ1-5; 8 nucleotides agree with TRBD1. The V gene end was trimmed by 3 bases and the J gene end by 7 bases; junction bases not matched to a gene: 11. The germline V gene encodes CDR1 LNHNV and CDR2 YYDKDF (reference sequence). CDR3 length: 16 amino acids. The CDR3 reads CATSRGAGQGGQPQHF. The CDR3 DNA follows: TGTGCCACCAGCAGGGGGGCCGGACAGGGAGGACAGCCCCAGCATTTT.

The CDR3, as DNA: TGTGCCAGCAGTTCCATTCAGGGCACTGAAGCTTTCTTT. Its translation is CASSSIQGTEAFF. This chain uses TRBV6-5 with TRBJ1-1; possible D gene TRBD1, 5 bases. Trimming cost V 4 bases and J 4 bases, with 10 bases left between them. The CDR3 is 13 amino acids. CDR1 is MNHEY, CDR2 SVGAGI, per germline.

The chain uses TRBV5-1 and TRBJ1-1, with unresolved D. This CDR3 comprises 14 residues. The ends were cut back, 1 base at V and 3 bases at J, with 10 bases in the middle. CDR1 SGHRS and CDR2 YFSETQ come from the germline V gene. This CDR3 is CASSLSHPDTEAFF. In DNA, the CDR3 is TGCGCCAGCAGCTTGTCACATCCGGACACTGAAGCTTTCTTT.

CDR3 sequence reads: CASSNPEGSGNTIYF. CDR3 DNA: TGTGCCAGCAGTAACCCCGAGGGCTCTGGAAACACCATATATTTT. This chain uses TRBV6-5 with TRBJ1-3; D not resolved. This CDR3 spans 15 amino acids. The germline V and J ends were trimmed by 5 bases and 0 bases, with 11 bases remaining between them. CDR1 MNHEY and CDR2 SVGAGI come from the germline V gene.

The chain carries TRBV7-9 and TRBJ1-1; D is uncertain. Trimming stripped 5 bases from V and 0 bases from J, with 7 bases between. The CDR3 sequence is 13 residues long. Germline V CDR1 and CDR2: SEHNR, FQNEAQ (reference sequence). This CDR3 is CASSIVMNTEAFF. The CDR3 DNA is TGTGCCAGCAGCATCGTCATGAACACTGAAGCTTTCTTT.

This clone was counted once. V gene TRBV5-6 combines with J gene TRBJ1-2; 10 bases are shared with TRBD1. The junction had 3 bases not matched to a gene; V was cut back by 4 bases and J by 6 bases. Germline CDR1 is SGHDT and CDR2 is YYEEEE. The CDR3 loop spans 13 amino acids. For the CDR3, the DNA is TGTGCCAGCAGCCTAGGGACAGGGGATGGCTACACCTTC. Protein: CASSLGTGDGYTF. Variable domain in full (rest from reference TRBV5-6 and TRBJ1-2): DAGVTQSPTHLIKTRGQQVTLRCSPKSGHDTVSWYQQALGQGPQFIFQYYEEEERQRGNFPDRFSGHQFPNYSSELNVNALLLGDSALYLCASSLGTGDGYTFGSGTRLTVV.

The chain links TRBV5-1 to TRBJ1-1, with a weak D call TRBD1 (5 bases). The germline V gene has CDR1 SGHRS and CDR2 YFSETQ. The CDR3 is made up of 14 amino acids. With 2 bases removed from V and 4 bases from J, the gap between germline ends came to 12 bases. The CDR3 DNA reads TGCGCCAGCAGCTTTGGGACCTCGACCACTGAAGCTTTCTTT. Translating gives CASSFGTSTTEAFF. The whole variable domain, remainder taken from reference TRBV5-1 and TRBJ1-1, is KAGVTQTPRYLIKTRGQQVTLSCSPISGHRSVSWYQQTPGQGLQFLFEYFSETQRNKGNFPGRFSGRQFSNSRSEMNVSTLELGDSALYLCASSFGTSTTEAFFGQGTRLTVV.

The rearrangement uses TRBV28 and TRBJ1-1; possibly TRBD1 for D (6 bases). Germline V gives CDR1 MDHEN, CDR2 SYDVKM. CDR3 length: 13 residues. V lost 7 bases to trimming and J lost 3 bases, with 12 bases between them. The CDR3 bases are TGTGCCAGCAAGAACAGGGTGGACACTGAAGCTTTCTTT. Residues: CASKNRVDTEAFF.

The chain has TRBV18 and TRBJ1-1; D is undetermined. The CDR3 has 16 residues. CDR1 is KGHSH, CDR2 LQKENI, per germline. Trimming took 4 bases from V and 0 from J, leaving 15 bases between them. The CDR3 sequence is CASSLREVGLNTEAFF. DNA for the CDR3: TGTGCCAGCTCACTCCGGGAGGTCGGTTTGAACACTGAAGCTTTCTTT.

This clone was seen a single time. This rearrangement joins TRBV2 to TRBJ2-2; maybe TRBD2 (6 bases). The CDR3 spans 15 residues. The V end was cut by 6 bases, the J end by 0 bases, with 11 bases between. Looked up from germline, CDR1 is SNHLY and CDR2 is FYNNEI. CDR3 coding DNA: TGTGCCAGCAGAGTAGAGCGGGCGAACACCGGGGAGCTGTTTTTT. It yields the protein CASRVERANTGELFF.

The CDR3 nucleotides read TGTGCCAGCAGTTATGTCCTAGCGGCTTACAATGAGCAGTTCTTC. It codes for CASSYVLAAYNEQFF. This chain links TRBV6-6 with TRBJ2-1, with TRBD2 matching over 7 bases. V gave up 3 bases and J gave up 4 bases; unmatched junction bases: 6. This CDR3 is 15 amino acids long. Germline V gene lookup returns CDR1 MNHNY and CDR2 SVGAGI (reference sequence).